Listed below are T cell receptor beta chains from one sample, sequenced in a study of blood T cell repertoires in COVID-19. Sequenced by immunoSEQ multiplex PCR; TCRdb stores in-frame clones only, minus some. The sample has under 250,000 clones, more than 70% seen once; the top ten hold around 8.1%. Material for sequencing was peripheral blood. These receptors all stem from a man aged 40-55 years with active or convalescent COVID-19. CDR3s include the opening cysteine and the closing phenylalanine or tryptophan. The order of the fields is CDR3 DNA, CDR3 protein, J gene, clone size, D gene, V gene. D genes are given only for firm matches. Not every row has a clone size; where given, it reads once, few, many or a size class.

CDR3 DNA: TGTGCCAGCAGTCCTAGGGGCCTCATGAACACTGAAGCTTTCTTT
CDR3 protein: CASSPRGLMNTEAFF
J gene: TRBJ1-1
clone size: -
D gene: -
V gene: TRBV27

CDR3 DNA: TGTGCCAGCAGTTACTCCTCCTCTGTCCACAATGAGCAGTTCTTC
CDR3 protein: CASSYSSSVHNEQFF
J gene: TRBJ2-1
clone size: -
D gene: -
V gene: TRBV6-5

CDR3 DNA: TGTGCCAGCAGCAGGAGGGATAATTCACCCCTCCACTTT
CDR3 protein: CASSRRDNSPLHF
J gene: TRBJ1-6
clone size: -
D gene: -
V gene: TRBV3-1/TRBV3-2

CDR3 DNA: TGCAGCGTTGGGGCTAGCGGAAGAGATACGCAGTATTTT
CDR3 protein: CSVGASGRDTQYF
J gene: TRBJ2-3
clone size: -
D gene: TRBD2
V gene: TRBV29-1

CDR3 DNA: TGTGCCAGCAGGGCGGGGGGTTACTACGAGCAGTACTTC
CDR3 protein: CASRAGGYYEQYF
J gene: TRBJ2-7
clone size: -
D gene: TRBD2
V gene: TRBV6-5

CDR3 DNA: TGTGCCAGCAGCCAAGGCGCGGGAGTATATCGGACTGAAGCTTTCTTT
CDR3 protein: CASSQGAGVYRTEAFF
J gene: TRBJ1-1
clone size: -
D gene: -
V gene: TRBV3-1/TRBV3-2

CDR3 DNA: TGTGCCAGCAGTTACGGGGTATTGACTAGTTGGTCAGAGACCCAGTACTTC
CDR3 protein: CASSYGVLTSWSETQYF
J gene: TRBJ2-5
clone size: once
D gene: -
V gene: TRBV6-2/TRBV6-3

CDR3 DNA: TGCGCCAGCGTCGAAGAGGCACTGAACACTGAAGCTTTCTTT
CDR3 protein: CASVEEALNTEAFF
J gene: TRBJ1-1
clone size: -
D gene: -
V gene: TRBV10-2

CDR3 DNA: TGCGCCAGCAGGCCCAGGGACAGGGGCTACGAGCAGTACTTC
CDR3 protein: CASRPRDRGYEQYF
J gene: TRBJ2-7
clone size: -
D gene: TRBD1
V gene: TRBV23-1

CDR3 DNA: TGTGCCAGCAGCTGGCTAGCACTCTACAATGAGCAGTTCTTC
CDR3 protein: CASSWLALYNEQFF
J gene: TRBJ2-1
clone size: -
D gene: -
V gene: TRBV7-8

CDR3 DNA: TGTGCCAGTAGGAAGGGGGACCTAGTTTCACCCCTCCACTTT
CDR3 protein: CASRKGDLVSPLHF
J gene: TRBJ1-6
clone size: -
D gene: -
V gene: TRBV19

CDR3 DNA: TGTGCCAGCTCACTGATTCCGGGACAGAAGAATGAAAAACTGTTTTTT
CDR3 protein: CASSLIPGQKNEKLFF
J gene: TRBJ1-4
clone size: -
D gene: TRBD1
V gene: TRBV18

CDR3 DNA: TGTGCCAGCAGCTCCACAGGGAGCTCCTATAATTCACCCCTCCACTTT
CDR3 protein: CASSSTGSSYNSPLHF
J gene: TRBJ1-6
clone size: -
D gene: -
V gene: TRBV7-2

CDR3 DNA: TGTGCCAGCTCACCACCGGCCAGGGGTTTAATGAACACTGAAGCTTTCTTT
CDR3 protein: CASSPPARGLMNTEAFF
J gene: TRBJ1-1
clone size: -
D gene: -
V gene: TRBV18

CDR3 DNA: TGCGCCAGCAGCCCCCCGGGGGGCTCTGCTGAAGCTTTCTTT
CDR3 protein: CASSPPGGSAEAFF
J gene: TRBJ1-1
clone size: -
D gene: -
V gene: TRBV4-1

CDR3 DNA: TGCGCCAGCAGCAAACAATTCTCTGGGGCCAACGTCCTGACTTTC
CDR3 protein: CASSKQFSGANVLTF
J gene: TRBJ2-6
clone size: -
D gene: -
V gene: TRBV5-1

CDR3 DNA: TGTGCCAGCAGCAGACAGGGTGGAGGGCTTCAAGAGACCCAGTACTTC
CDR3 protein: CASSRQGGGLQETQYF
J gene: TRBJ2-5
clone size: -
D gene: -
V gene: TRBV5-6

CDR3 DNA: TGTGCCTGGAGTGTAGGGCAGGGGAACACTGAAGCTTTCTTT
CDR3 protein: CAWSVGQGNTEAFF
J gene: TRBJ1-1
clone size: -
D gene: -
V gene: TRBV30

CDR3 DNA: TGTGCTAGTGGTTTGGTTCCGACTAGCGGGGTTACAACGAATGAGCAGTTCTTC
CDR3 protein: CASGLVPTSGVTTNEQFF
J gene: TRBJ2-1
clone size: few
D gene: TRBD2
V gene: TRBV12-5

CDR3 DNA: TGTGCCAGCAGTTACATACGGGGGACAGGGCGCGGCTACACCTTC
CDR3 protein: CASSYIRGTGRGYTF
J gene: TRBJ1-2
clone size: -
D gene: TRBD1
V gene: TRBV6-5

CDR3 DNA: TGTGCCTGGAGTGCTGCTAGCGCGGGTGCAGATACGCAGTATTTT
CDR3 protein: CAWSAASAGADTQYF
J gene: TRBJ2-3
clone size: -
D gene: -
V gene: TRBV30

CDR3 DNA: TGTGCCAGCAGTGGGACAGGGGGCCATACAGATACGCAGTATTTT
CDR3 protein: CASSGTGGHTDTQYF
J gene: TRBJ2-3
clone size: few
D gene: TRBD1
V gene: TRBV2

CDR3 DNA: TGTGCCAGTAGTAACACAACGACTAGCGCCTACGAGCAGTACTTC
CDR3 protein: CASSNTTTSAYEQYF
J gene: TRBJ2-7
clone size: -
D gene: TRBD2
V gene: TRBV19

CDR3 DNA: TGTGCCAGTAGTGGGGGACAGTCCCCTAATTCACCCCTCCACTTT
CDR3 protein: CASSGGQSPNSPLHF
J gene: TRBJ1-6
clone size: -
D gene: TRBD1
V gene: TRBV19

CDR3 DNA: TGTGCCAGCAGCAGGACAGGGGGCGACTATGGCTACACCTTC
CDR3 protein: CASSRTGGDYGYTF
J gene: TRBJ1-2
clone size: -
D gene: TRBD1
V gene: TRBV9

CDR3 DNA: TGTGCCAGCAGCTTGACCACAGGGGGGGATAGCAATCAGCCCCAGCATTTT
CDR3 protein: CASSLTTGGDSNQPQHF
J gene: TRBJ1-5
clone size: -
D gene: TRBD1
V gene: TRBV5-6

CDR3 DNA: TGTGCCATCAGTCCTGGGACTAGCGGGAGTCTCTTC
CDR3 protein: CAISPGTSGSLF
J gene: TRBJ2-1
clone size: -
D gene: TRBD2
V gene: TRBV10-3

CDR3 DNA: TGTGCCAGCAGCTACAGGGGTCGAGAAGTTGGCACTGAAGCTTTCTTT
CDR3 protein: CASSYRGREVGTEAFF
J gene: TRBJ1-1
clone size: -
D gene: TRBD1
V gene: TRBV5-4